This T cell receptor beta chain was captured by sequencing in a study of T cell changes during pregnancy in multiple sclerosis. CDR1 and CDR2 from the germline V gene are MNHNS and SASEGT. Trimming took off 2 bases at V and 8 bases at J, with 16 bases between the two ends. This CDR3 has 15 amino acids. The table came from immunoSEQ multiplex PCR; TCRdb's copy has only in-frame clones and leaves some out. The data contain about 60,000 clones, about 96% of them singletons. The clonotype originates from a female donor with multiple sclerosis, enrolled in a pregnancy study. The material was CD8+ T cells from peripheral blood mononuclear cells, obtained after pregnancy. V gene TRBV6-1 combines with J gene TRBJ2-1, with D maybe TRBD1 (5 bases). The CDR3, as DNA: TGTGCCAGCAGTGAAACTTGGGCGGAAGGGGATGAGCAGTTCTTC. Its translation: CASSETWAEGDEQFF.